This T cell receptor beta chain was obtained from a study of shared clonotypes between healthy human individuals. The overall study: Used for every donor were three CD4 naive, three CD4 memory, two CD8 naive and one CD8 memory plate.

Trimming removed 7 bases from V and 4 bases from J; junction bases left unmatched: 1. CDR3 length: 12 amino acids. Germline V lookup: CDR1 SNHLY, CDR2 FYNNEI. Measured with immunoSEQ multiplex PCR; TCRdb has only the in-frame clones, and not every one. The sample contains more than 2,000,000 clones, roughly 92% of which appear only once. The sequence was obtained from a man younger than 35 in good health. The specimen was naive CD4+ T cells sorted from blood. Subset described: CD45RA+ positively selected. The chain combines TRBV2 with TRBJ1-1, with 9 bases fitting TRBD1. The CDR3 protein is CASNRGLTEAFF. In DNA form, the CDR3 reads TGTGCCAGCAACAGGGGGCTCACTGAAGCTTTCTTT.